This T cell receptor (beta chain) derives from a study of shared clonotypes between healthy human individuals. Produced via immunoSEQ multiplex PCR; TCRdb's table is partial and in-frame only. The table includes roughly 680,000 clones, 72% detected once. This clone was picked up many times. Its antigen is as yet unknown. CD4+ cells underwent separation, giving CD45RA+ naive and CD45RA-negative memory subsets. Study-wide points: The small donor group covered limited genetic and exposure diversity.

Germline CDR1 SGHRS, CDR2 YFSETQ. The V end was cut by 5 bases, the J end by 2 bases, with 13 bases between. The CDR3 has 14 amino acids. This clonotype originated in a woman aged 30 to 39 in good health. The sequencing input was memory CD4+ T cells sorted from blood. Subset reported: CD45RA-negative fraction. The chain combines TRBV5-1 with TRBJ1-1; D is uncertain. DNA for the CDR3: TGCGCCAGCAGTCATCTTATTGGTAACACTGAAGCTTTCTTT. It specifies CASSHLIGNTEAFF. The full variable domain, with the rest looked up from reference TRBV5-1 and TRBJ1-1, is KAGVTQTPRYLIKTRGQQVTLSCSPISGHRSVSWYQQTPGQGLQFLFEYFSETQRNKGNFPGRFSGRQFSNSRSEMNVSTLELGDSALYLCASSHLIGNTEAFFGQGTRLTVV.